This T cell receptor (beta chain) was observed in a study of OX40 agonist ivuxolimab in advanced cancers. On the study more broadly: Cohort: 80% to 90% men, mean age about 60, aged about 20 to 90. Patients with prior anti-PD-1, anti-PD-L1 or anti-CTLA-4 therapy were eligible; about 40% had some.

The CDR3 covers 16 residues. The germline V gene has CDR1 LNHNV and CDR2 YYDKDF (reference sequence). The trim removed 0 bases at V and 9 bases at J, leaving 9 bases unmatched. Patients who had autoimmune disease history or got systemic immunosuppression were left out. Sampling of blood occurred at baseline, cycle 4 day 1, and cycle 7 day 1. The data were produced by immunoSEQ multiplex PCR, yet TCRdb's version contains in-frame clones alone and is incomplete. The sample consists of about 10,000 clones, over 80% of them appearing once. This sequence was found in an adult with an advanced solid tumor such as melanoma, head and neck, liver or kidney cancer. The gene calls are TRBV15 and TRBJ2-1; TRBD2 aligns across 9 bases. The source material was CD4+ or CD8+ T cells sorted from blood, sampled in a trial of the OX40 agonist ivuxolimab. This CDR3 reads CATSRDRAGGPGEQFF. CDR3 bases: TGTGCCACCAGCAGAGATCGTGCGGGAGGGCCGGGTGAGCAGTTCTTC.